One and the same sample provided the 27 T cell receptor beta chains below, sequenced in a study of blood T cell repertoires in COVID-19. Sequencing used immunoSEQ multiplex PCR; TCRdb keeps in-frame clones, though not all of them. Of hundreds of thousands of clones listed, approximately 90% are singletons. Sequenced: PBMCs or T cells enriched from blood (not recorded which). These receptors came from a woman aged 18-29 years who had recovered from COVID-19.

This clone was seen a single time. The chain combines TRBV6-6 with TRBJ1-3, with no clear D. The CDR3 consists of 14 residues. V gave up 7 bases and J gave up 0 bases, with 10 bases separating them. CDR1 and CDR2 from the germline V gene are MNHNY and SVGAGI (reference sequence). The CDR3 region has the DNA TGTGCCAGCACCGACACGAGCTCTGGAAACACCATATATTTT. This sequence encodes CASTDTSSGNTIYF.

V and J are TRBV20-1 and TRBJ2-3, with D uncertain. This CDR3 has 11 residues. V was shortened by 3 bases and J by 4 bases, with 5 bases between the two germline ends. Per germline, CDR1 DFQATT and CDR2 SNEGSKA (reference sequence). DNA of the CDR3: TGCAGTGCTAGTGTCGCAGATACGCAGTATTTT. This translates into CSASVADTQYF.

In DNA, the CDR3 is TGTGCCAGCAGCCATTACAGGGATGATGAGCAGTTCTTC. This gives the protein CASSHYRDDEQFF. The chain recombines TRBV7-6 with TRBJ2-1; D may be TRBD1 (6 bases). The CDR3 length is 13 residues. Germline lookup yields CDR1 SGHVS and CDR2 FNYEAQ. V was clipped by 5 bases and J by 8 bases, with 13 bases between them.

The chain has TRBV6-2 or TRBV6-3 and TRBJ1-5; D unresolved. Germline values: CDR1 MNHEY, CDR2 SVGEGT. The germline V and J ends were trimmed by 5 bases and 3 bases, with 20 bases remaining between them. The CDR3 loop spans 17 amino acids. For the CDR3, the DNA is TGTGCCAGCAGTGGGTCGCGCGGACTCATCCTCAATCAGCCCCAGCATTTT. This gives the protein CASSGSRGLILNQPQHF.

The chain recombines TRBV5-1 with TRBJ2-3; 12 bases map to TRBD2. The trim removed 4 bases at V and 2 bases at J, leaving 5 bases unmatched. The length of the CDR3 is 16 residues. Germline loops: CDR1 SGHRS, CDR2 YFSETQ. CDR3 region: CASSPGLAGPTDTQYF. The CDR3 coding sequence is TGCGCCAGCAGCCCAGGACTAGCGGGGCCCACAGATACGCAGTATTTT. The full variable domain, with the rest looked up from reference TRBV5-1 and TRBJ2-3, is KAGVTQTPRYLIKTRGQQVTLSCSPISGHRSVSWYQQTPGQGLQFLFEYFSETQRNKGNFPGRFSGRQFSNSRSEMNVSTLELGDSALYLCASSPGLAGPTDTQYFGPGTRLTVL.

The V call is TRBV14, the J call TRBJ1-4; 8 bases agree with TRBD1. V trimming: 4 bases; J trimming: 5 bases; junction bases outside the gene matches: 6. The germline V gene encodes CDR1 SGHDN and CDR2 FVKESK. The CDR3 totals 15 residues. Here the CDR3 reads CASSLDAGGNEKLFF. The CDR3 nucleotides are TGTGCCAGCAGCCTTGACGCAGGGGGCAATGAAAAACTGTTTTTT.

The chain joins TRBV5-1 to TRBJ2-7; weak D call: TRBD2 (6 bases). Trimming left V 0 bases short and J 1 base short, with 11 bases between. The CDR3 has 15 amino acids. CDR1 is SGHRS and CDR2 is YFSETQ in the germline V gene. The CDR3 reads CASSLAPGESYEQYF. As DNA, the CDR3 is TGCGCCAGCAGCTTGGCCCCGGGAGAATCCTACGAGCAGTACTTC. The full variable domain, its missing parts supplied by reference TRBV5-1 and TRBJ2-7, is KAGVTQTPRYLIKTRGQQVTLSCSPISGHRSVSWYQQTPGQGLQFLFEYFSETQRNKGNFPGRFSGRQFSNSRSEMNVSTLELGDSALYLCASSLAPGESYEQYFGPGTRLTVT.

J is TRBJ2-7 and V is TRBV3-1 (or the pseudogene TRBV3-2); 11 bases match TRBD1. V lost 5 bases and J lost 5; bases outside the gene matches: 5. Looked up from germline, CDR1 is LGHDT and CDR2 is YNNKEL (reference sequence). This CDR3 has 14 residues. CDR3 nucleotide sequence: TGTGCCAGCAGCAGACGGGACAGGGGGGACGAGCAGTACTTC. This encodes CASSRRDRGDEQYF.

This clone was observed once. The CDR3 spells CASSPFRATGGETQYF. In DNA, the CDR3 is TGTGCCAGCAGCCCATTTAGGGCGACAGGGGGGGAGACCCAGTACTTC. V usage is TRBV7-9 and J usage is TRBJ2-5; 9 nucleotides line up with TRBD1. Germline V gene data show CDR1 as SEHNR and CDR2 as FQNEAQ (reference sequence). This CDR3 contains 16 residues. Germline trimming cut 5 bases from V and 5 bases from J; bases unmatched to any gene: 12.

The V and J genes are TRBV7-2 and TRBJ2-1, with 7 bases identical to TRBD2. CDR3 size: 13 residues. V was clipped by 3 bases and J by 12 bases; unmatched bases: 8. Per the germline V gene, CDR1 is SGHTA and CDR2 is FQGNSA. The CDR3 DNA follows: TGTGCCAGCAGCTTGGCGATGGGGAGGGGGCAGTTCTTC. Translated, it gives CASSLAMGRGQFF.

This clone was counted only a few times. The chain couples TRBV28 to TRBJ1-6, with D hard to call. Trimming took off 5 bases at V and 10 bases at J, with 18 bases between the two ends. Germline V gene sequence: CDR1 MDHEN, CDR2 SYDVKM. This CDR3 has 15 amino acids. CDR3 bases: TGTGCCAGCAGTCCTCTGGCGGGCGTTGGGTCACCCCTCCACTTT. This codes for CASSPLAGVGSPLHF.

This chain joins TRBV27 and TRBJ1-5, with TRBD1 matching 10 bases. The CDR3 covers 17 residues. Germline CDR1 and CDR2: MNHEY and SMNVEV (reference sequence). The J segment lost 3 bases and the V segment lost 6 bases, leaving 11 bases of the junction unmatched. The CDR3, as DNA: TGTGCCAGCAGACCCTTCCCGGGACAGGGGACCAATCAGCCCCAGCATTTT. It yields the protein CASRPFPGQGTNQPQHF.

The chain uses TRBV29-1 and TRBJ1-5; D may be TRBD1 (6 bases). The CDR3 extends over 14 amino acids. V lost 4 bases, J lost 0 bases, and 10 bases lay in between. From germline, CDR1 is SQVTM and CDR2 ANQGSEA. The CDR3 DNA is TGCAGCGTTGGGACAGAGAATAGCAATCAGCCCCAGCATTTT. Residues: CSVGTENSNQPQHF.

The chain recombines TRBV28 with TRBJ1-1, with 10 nucleotides matching TRBD1. Germline values: CDR1 MDHEN, CDR2 SYDVKM. The CDR3 length is 15 residues. V shed 8 bases, J shed 2 bases, and the junction held 8 bases outside the gene matches. This CDR3 is CASSGDRGVNTEAFF. In DNA form, the CDR3 reads TGTGCCAGCTCCGGGGACAGGGGAGTCAACACTGAAGCTTTCTTT.

CDR3 in DNA: TGCAGCGTCTCTGACAGGACCTCAAACACCGGGGAGCTGTTTTTT. This codes for CSVSDRTSNTGELFF. V gene TRBV29-1 combines with J gene TRBJ2-2; D perhaps matches TRBD1 (6 bases). The CDR3 consists of 15 residues. CDR1 SQVTM and CDR2 ANQGSEA come from the germline V gene. The V and J ends lost 6 bases and 2 bases respectively, with 16 bases between them.

The chain recombines TRBV10-3 with TRBJ1-5; D is unresolved. CDR1 and CDR2 from the germline V gene are ENHRY and SYGVKD. Deletions cut 11 bases from V and 1 base from J, with 15 bases between. This CDR3 has 14 residues. CDR3 nucleotide sequence: TGTGCCGTCTCGCCAGGAACGAGCAATCAGCCCCAGCATTTT. It is translated as CAVSPGTSNQPQHF.

The V call is TRBV5-1, the J call TRBJ1-1; the match to TRBD1 covers 7 bases. CDR1 is SGHRS and CDR2 is YFSETQ in the germline V gene. This CDR3 comprises 15 residues. Unmatched junction bases numbered 6, after V lost 0 bases and J lost 4 bases. The CDR3 DNA follows: TGCGCCAGCAGCTTGGATGGCAGGGGGATCACTGAAGCTTTCTTT. Its translation is CASSLDGRGITEAFF.

This chain connects TRBV7-4 to TRBJ1-2; 7 bases map to TRBD1. In germline, CDR1 is SGHVT, CDR2 SQSDAQ. V trimming: 3 bases; J trimming: 4 bases; junction bases outside the gene matches: 2. The CDR3 covers 13 residues. CDR3 region: CASSFRDSYGYTF. In DNA, the CDR3 is TGTGCCAGCAGCTTTCGGGACAGCTATGGCTACACCTTC.

The chain joins TRBV20-1 to TRBJ2-1, with D tentatively TRBD2 (5 bases). CDR3 length: 13 residues. Germline V gene sequence: CDR1 DFQATT, CDR2 SNEGSKA (reference sequence). V shed 3 bases and J shed 12 bases, with 18 bases lying between them. CDR3 protein: CSASQAATRGQFF. The CDR3 nucleotides read TGCAGTGCTAGTCAGGCTGCGACACGGGGGCAGTTCTTC.

The chain couples TRBV28 to TRBJ1-4, with TRBD1 identical over 10 bases. The CDR3 length is 15 residues. Germline V gene data show CDR1 as MDHEN and CDR2 as SYDVKM. V trimming: 5 bases; J trimming: 7 bases; junction bases outside the gene matches: 7. DNA of the CDR3: TGTGCCAGCAGTAGCTCGACAGGGGGCGGTGAAAAACTGTTTTTT. It specifies CASSSSTGGGEKLFF.

This chain joins TRBV4-2 and TRBJ1-3; TRBD1 agrees at 7 bases. Germline V gene lookup returns CDR1 LGHNA and CDR2 YNFKEQ. V shed 4 bases and J 2 bases; nucleotides not matched to a gene: 8. The CDR3 has 16 residues. The CDR3, as DNA: TGTGCCAGCAGCCCACTACAGGGGCTCCCTGGAAACACCATATATTTT. This encodes CASSPLQGLPGNTIYF.

The chain couples TRBV7-5 to TRBJ1-2; TRBD1, as called in the table, went unchecked against the DNA. TRBV7-5 is an annotated pseudogene. This CDR3 has 16 residues. The CDR3: CVRSTDRQTSNYGYTF. In nucleotides, the CDR3 is TGTGTCAGAAGCACCGACAGGCAAACCTCTAACTATGGCTACACCTTC.

This sequence joins TRBV3-1 (or the pseudogene TRBV3-2) and TRBJ2-5, with 8 bases identical to TRBD2. The V gene's germline CDR1 is LGHDT and CDR2 YNNKEL (reference sequence). V dropped 1 base and J dropped 5; count of bases not matched to a gene: 9. The CDR3 totals 16 residues. This CDR3 reads CASSQVGSGSAETQYF. In DNA form, the CDR3 reads TGTGCCAGCAGCCAAGTAGGGAGCGGGAGCGCGGAGACCCAGTACTTC.

The chain couples TRBV5-1 to TRBJ2-7; D is uncertain. CDR3 length equals 13 residues. Germline CDR1 is SGHRS and CDR2 is YFSETQ. V lost 4 bases and J 0 bases, leaving 8 bases between the germline ends. The CDR3 DNA reads TGCGCCAGCAGCCAAGTCAGCTCCTACGAGCAGTACTTC. This sequence encodes CASSQVSSYEQYF.

The table lists this clone with a few counts. The rearrangement links TRBV4-3 to TRBJ2-1; 9 bases agree with TRBD2. This CDR3 comprises 16 residues. Germline V CDR1 and CDR2: LGHNA, YSLEER. J gave up 4 bases and V 4 bases, and 8 bases lay outside the gene matches. This CDR3 reads CASSPSGGGVYNEQFF. The CDR3 DNA is TGCGCCAGCAGCCCATCCGGCGGGGGGGTATACAATGAGCAGTTCTTC.

V usage is TRBV11-2 and J usage is TRBJ1-4, with no clear D. Trimming removed 1 base from V and 8 bases from J, with 8 bases in between. Germline V CDR1 and CDR2: SGHAT, FQNNGV. This CDR3 is built from 13 residues. The CDR3 coding sequence is TGTGCCAGCAGCTTAGGGCTGAGGGAAAAACTGTTTTTT. Amino acids: CASSLGLREKLFF.

This chain joins TRBV5-3 and TRBJ2-5, with 7 positions matching TRBD2. TRBV5-3 is classed as an ORF, of uncertain function. V dropped 3 bases and J dropped 5; count of bases not matched to a gene: 7. The CDR3 contains 14 residues. This chain's CDR3 is CARSWEGPGETQYF. The DNA for the CDR3 is TGTGCCAGAAGCTGGGAGGGCCCAGGGGAGACCCAGTACTTC.